This TCR beta chain was sequenced during a study of CD8 T cells in ankylosing spondylitis. Findings and limits, study-wide: Reports of some motif variants in reactive arthritis synovial fluid and blood predate this one. A TCR beta motif made of fewer than 10 highly homologous variants seemed typical of ankylosing spondylitis blood. Significant enrichment of disease-linked clones was reportedly seen in matched ankylosing spondylitis synovial fluid.

The table lists this clonotype with many counts. Its cognate antigen is unknown. TCRdb independently ran MiXCR on the 5' RACE reads; one entry per CDR3 protein. Among some 6,000 distinct CDR3 sequences listed, 2.1% were seen once. Germline-derived CDR1 and CDR2 are SGDLS and YYNGEE. CDR3 length: 15 residues. Trimming removed 0 bases at V and 4 bases at J, with 11 bases between. V usage is TRBV9 and J usage is TRBJ2-1; D ambiguous. Sequencing was done on a sample of blood, either unsorted or a sorted T cell fraction (not recorded which). The TCR originated in a male donor with ankylosing spondylitis or in good health (not recorded which). DNA of the CDR3: TGTGCCAGCAGCGTAGATTTTAGCCTTTACAATGAGCAGTTCTTC. It codes for CASSVDFSLYNEQFF.